Shown below are 28 T cell receptor beta chains from a single sample sequenced in a study of vaccination and CD4 T cells after COVID-19. Sequenced with the Oncomine TCR Beta short-read assay was DNA taken from cultured CD4+ T cells. TCRdb called the PCR reads again in MiXCR, with one record for every CDR3 protein. This table has around 17,000 distinct CDR3 sequences, around 61% appearing once. Antigen specificity for these receptors is unknown. Treatment here: approximately nine-day PBMC culture with coronavirus spike peptide pools or control peptides (ViraFEST assay). Sequenced sample: CD4+ T cells from blood, cultured in vitro. The receptor set was obtained from a human donor who had recovered from COVID-19.

The rearrangement joins TRBV4-2 to TRBJ2-4; 7 nucleotides match TRBD2. The ends lost 1 base at V and 6 bases at J; junction bases unmatched: 9. The CDR3 length is 16 residues. The V gene's germline CDR1 is LGHNA and CDR2 YNFKEQ. The CDR3 reads CASSQAQREGINIQYF. The CDR3 bases are TGTGCCAGCAGCCAAGCCCAGCGGGAAGGAATAAACATTCAGTACTTC.

The rearrangement uses TRBV20-1 and TRBJ1-2; 7 bases align to TRBD1. The V gene's germline CDR1 is DFQATT and CDR2 SNEGSKA (reference sequence). V gave up 6 bases and J gave up 5 bases; unmatched junction bases: 12. This CDR3 region has 14 residues. The CDR3, as DNA: TGCAGTGCCGATCAATCCAGGGGACAGTATGGCTACACCTTC. Its protein is CSADQSRGQYGYTF.

V usage is TRBV19 and J usage is TRBJ2-7; 13 nucleotides match TRBD2. Germline assignment: CDR1 LNHDA and CDR2 SQIVND (reference sequence). V was clipped by 5 bases and J by 2 bases; unmatched bases: 12. This CDR3 spans 18 amino acids. The CDR3 nucleotides read TGTGCCAGTAGTTCCTCGAGGACTAGCGGGAGAAACCCCTACGAGCAGTACTTC. Translated: CASSSSRTSGRNPYEQYF.

The chain's CDR3 is CASKVGAGGTDTQYF. CDR3 nucleotide sequence: TGTGCCAGCAAGGTCGGGGCAGGGGGTACAGATACGCAGTATTTT. The J gene is TRBJ2-3, the V gene TRBV2; the match to TRBD1 covers 7 bases. Germline values: CDR1 SNHLY, CDR2 FYNNEI. The ends lost 7 bases at V and 3 bases at J; junction bases unmatched: 10. The CDR3 contains 15 residues.

V and J are TRBV7-2 and TRBJ2-1; weak D call: TRBD2 (7 bases). This CDR3 spans 12 amino acids. The V gene's germline CDR1 is SGHTA and CDR2 FQGNSA. The V end lost 7 bases, the J end lost 13 bases, and 17 bases lay between the germline ends. The CDR3 sequence is CASNALGGPQFF. The CDR3 nucleotides are TGTGCCAGCAACGCCTTGGGGGGGCCCCAGTTCTTC.

The rearrangement joins TRBV6-5 to TRBJ1-1; D ambiguous. Trimming removed 2 bases from V and 3 bases from J, with 10 bases in between. The CDR3 is made up of 14 amino acids. Germline values: CDR1 MNHEY, CDR2 SVGAGI. As DNA, the CDR3 is TGTGCCAGCAGTTACGACGGGTTAGACACTGAAGCTTTCTTT. Encoded protein: CASSYDGLDTEAFF.

This clonotype was recorded a few times. The chain is built from TRBV7-8 and TRBJ1-1, with D uncertain. The V and J ends lost 1 base and 5 bases respectively, with 11 bases between them. Germline-derived CDR1 and CDR2 are SGHVS and FQNEAQ. This CDR3 is 14 amino acids long. In DNA form, the CDR3 reads TGTGCCAGCAGCTTAGAAAGGGTCAGGACTGAAGCTTTCTTT. Protein product: CASSLERVRTEAFF.

In this sample, this clonotype turned up a few times. This chain connects TRBV11-1 to TRBJ2-5, with a weak D call TRBD2 (5 bases). In germline, CDR1 is SGHAT, CDR2 FQDESV (reference sequence). This CDR3 is 15 amino acids long. Deletions cut 1 base from V and 1 base from J, with 10 bases between. The CDR3 sequence is CASSLGGSGQETQYF. CDR3 nucleotide sequence: TGTGCCAGCAGCTTAGGAGGGTCTGGCCAAGAGACCCAGTACTTC.

This clonotype was seen more than once but under ten times. The CDR3, as DNA: TGCAGTGCTAGAGGGGTGAGCAGCAAAGGCACAGATACGCAGTATTTT. Its translation: CSARGVSSKGTDTQYF. The chain couples TRBV20-1 to TRBJ2-3; D is unresolved. CDR1 and CDR2 (germline): DFQATT, SNEGSKA (reference sequence). V lost 1 base, J lost 1 base, and 15 bases lay in between. This CDR3 spans 16 amino acids.

There are a few counts of this clonotype. The gene calls are TRBV6-5 and TRBJ2-7; D is perhaps TRBD1 (6 bases). Germline V gene lookup returns CDR1 MNHEY and CDR2 SVGAGI. The CDR3 length is 14 residues. V was clipped by 4 bases and J by 0 bases, with 10 bases between them. The CDR3 loop reads CASSSYRASYEQYF. For the CDR3, the DNA is TGTGCCAGCAGTTCCTACAGGGCCTCCTACGAGCAGTACTTC.

The chain links TRBV10-3 to TRBJ2-1; D may correspond to TRBD1 or TRBD2 (7 bases each). V was pared by 3 bases and J by 5 bases, with 20 bases between. Germline V lookup: CDR1 ENHRY, CDR2 SYGVKD. CDR3 size: 17 residues. The CDR3 protein is CAISDPGGANIHNEQFF. CDR3 in DNA: TGTGCCATCAGTGACCCAGGGGGGGCCAATATACACAATGAGCAGTTCTTC.

The chain uses TRBV6-1 and TRBJ2-6; D is perhaps TRBD1 (7 bases). Germline assignment: CDR1 MNHNS and CDR2 SASEGT. The CDR3 has 16 amino acids. The germline V and J ends were trimmed by 5 bases and 13 bases, with 24 bases remaining between them. The CDR3: CASSPHQGGVTGVLTF. The CDR3 DNA sequence: TGTGCCAGCAGTCCCCATCAGGGGGGAGTGACAGGAGTCCTGACTTTC.

The chain has TRBV7-3 and TRBJ2-1, with TRBD1 matching over 7 bases. CDR1 and CDR2 (germline): SGHTA, FQGTGA. J was trimmed by 9 bases and V by 1 base; bases with no gene match: 9. The CDR3 is 15 amino acids. CDR3 in amino acids: CASSLRATGVGEQFF. In DNA, the CDR3 is TGTGCCAGCAGCTTAAGAGCTACAGGGGTAGGTGAGCAGTTCTTC.

This clonotype has just one count. The J gene is TRBJ2-2, the V gene TRBV2; the D gene is possibly TRBD2 (6 bases). V lost 0 bases to trimming and J lost 8 bases, with 13 bases between them. The CDR3 sequence is 15 residues long. Germline V gives CDR1 SNHLY, CDR2 FYNNEI. CDR3 sequence: CASSEAYGGAGELFF. Here the CDR3 DNA reads TGTGCCAGCAGTGAAGCGTACGGGGGAGCAGGGGAGCTGTTTTTT.

The chain couples TRBV5-1 to TRBJ1-2; unclear D gene. V was shortened by 4 bases and J by 7 bases, with 17 bases between the two germline ends. The CDR3 contains 14 residues. The germline CDR1 and CDR2 sequences are SGHRS and YFSETQ. The CDR3 DNA is TGCGCCAGCAGCCCCGGCTGGACGCGAGGTGGCTACACCTTC. It is translated as CASSPGWTRGGYTF.

This clonotype appeared a few times. V gene TRBV12-5 combines with J gene TRBJ2-5; D might be TRBD1 or TRBD2, each matching 7 bases. This CDR3 has 13 residues. Germline lookup yields CDR1 LGHNT and CDR2 FRNRAP. V was clipped by 2 bases and J by 5 bases, with 9 bases between them. This CDR3 is CASGLQGGETQYF. CDR3 coding DNA: TGTGCTAGTGGTTTGCAGGGGGGGGAGACCCAGTACTTC.

The gene calls are TRBV7-3 and TRBJ2-1; 7 bases map to TRBD2. Germline CDR1 and CDR2: SGHTA and FQGTGA. Unmatched junction bases numbered 4, after V lost 5 bases and J lost 0 bases. The CDR3 sequence is 15 residues long. The CDR3 DNA is TGTGCCAGCAGCGCCAGCGGGAACTCCTACAATGAGCAGTTCTTC. It specifies CASSASGNSYNEQFF.

The chain links TRBV6-1 to TRBJ1-6, with 10 nucleotides matching TRBD1. Trimming cost V 7 bases and J 6 bases; bases outside gene matches: 15. Germline V gene lookup returns CDR1 MNHNS and CDR2 SASEGT. This CDR3 is 18 amino acids long. The CDR3 sequence: CASIKGTGESLGNSPLHF. In nucleotides, the CDR3 is TGTGCCAGCATTAAGGGGACAGGGGAGAGTTTGGGTAATTCACCCCTCCACTTT.

The chain recombines TRBV19 with TRBJ2-1, with D perhaps matching TRBD1 or TRBD2 (6 bases each). CDR1 and CDR2 from the germline V gene are LNHDA and SQIVND (reference sequence). The CDR3 length is 16 residues. V shed 8 bases and J shed 9 bases, with 26 bases lying between them. The CDR3 DNA reads as TGTGCCAGTTTAAGTGCGGGGTCGACCAGGGGTAGTGAGCAGTTCTTC. It is translated as CASLSAGSTRGSEQFF.

The rearrangement uses TRBV11-2 and TRBJ1-1, with D unresolved. The V gene lost 0 bases and the J gene lost 4 bases, with 6 bases spanning the gap. CDR3 length: 13 amino acids. The germline V gene has CDR1 SGHAT and CDR2 FQNNGV. The CDR3 DNA reads TGTGCCAGCAGCTTAGATGCAGGCACTGAAGCTTTCTTT. This codes for CASSLDAGTEAFF.

The CDR3 loop is CATSRETALNTGELFF. The CDR3 nucleotides are TGTGCCACCAGCAGGGAGACAGCTCTGAACACCGGGGAGCTGTTTTTT. J is TRBJ2-2 and V is TRBV15; D might be TRBD1 (5 bases). With 3 bases removed from V and 1 base from J, the gap between germline ends came to 12 bases. Germline V gene data show CDR1 as LNHNV and CDR2 as YYDKDF (reference sequence). This CDR3 comprises 16 residues.

The V gene is TRBV20-1, the J gene TRBJ2-7; 9 bases are a match to TRBD1. CDR1 is DFQATT, CDR2 SNEGSKA, per germline (reference sequence). The CDR3 totals 18 residues. After removal of 3 bases from V and 4 bases from J, the junction contained 19 bases not matched to a gene. The CDR3: CSARGQGRKRINRYEQYF. For the CDR3, the DNA is TGCAGTGCTAGGGGACAGGGAAGGAAAAGAATAAACAGATACGAGCAGTACTTC.

Regarding this clonotype: A junction boundary mismatches the germline segment, possibly from a read error. The gene calls are TRBV7-3 and TRBJ1-1; tentative D call: TRBD1 (6 bases). In germline, CDR1 is SGHTA, CDR2 FQGTGA. This CDR3 has 15 amino acids. CDR3 in amino acids: CASSWAGGVSPEAFF. CDR3 bases: TGTGCCAGCAGCTGGGCGGGGGGCGTTTCGCCTGAGGCTTTCTTT.

The chain has TRBV7-2 and TRBJ1-1; no clear D gene. The V gene lost 5 bases and the J gene lost 3 bases, with 13 bases spanning the gap. Looked up from germline, CDR1 is SGHTA and CDR2 is FQGNSA. The CDR3 has 14 amino acids. This chain's CDR3 is CASSRTGRDTEAFF. The CDR3, as DNA: TGTGCCAGCAGCCGCACCGGGAGGGACACTGAAGCTTTCTTT.

The rearrangement joins TRBV28 to TRBJ1-6; D not resolved. Trimming removed 6 bases at V and 9 bases at J, with 15 bases between. This CDR3 has 14 amino acids. The germline V gene has CDR1 MDHEN and CDR2 SYDVKM. The chain's CDR3 is CASRASLDGSPLHF. The CDR3, as DNA: TGTGCCAGCAGGGCCAGTTTGGATGGTTCACCCCTCCACTTT.

The J gene is TRBJ1-1, the V gene TRBV18, with D tentatively TRBD1 (5 bases). V was shortened by 3 bases and J by 5 bases, with 13 bases between the two germline ends. The CDR3 length is 14 residues. Germline CDR1 reads KGHSH; CDR2 reads LQKENI. As DNA, the CDR3 is TGTGCCAGCTCACCCCGGGAGGGGTGGACTGAAGCTTTCTTT. It translates to CASSPREGWTEAFF.

This clonotype occurred once. The V gene is TRBV28, the J gene TRBJ2-1; maybe TRBD1 (5 bases). Per germline, CDR1 MDHEN and CDR2 SYDVKM. The V and J ends lost 7 bases and 0 bases respectively, with 13 bases between them. The CDR3 runs 15 residues. The CDR3 DNA follows: TGTGCCAGCACGCCGGTGGGGCGCTCCTACAATGAGCAGTTCTTC. The encoded protein is CASTPVGRSYNEQFF.

V is TRBV5-8 and J is TRBJ2-2; TRBD2 aligns across 11 bases. The CDR3 consists of 14 residues. Trimming took 7 bases from V and 5 from J; bases not matched to a gene: 4. Germline V gene sequence: CDR1 SGHTS, CDR2 YDEGEE. Here the CDR3 reads CASSTSGRTGELFF. CDR3 nucleotide sequence: TGTGCCAGCTCAACTAGCGGGAGAACCGGGGAGCTGTTTTTT. Combining the CDR3 with reference TRBV5-8 and TRBJ2-2 gives the whole variable domain EAGVTQSPTHLIKTRGQQATLRCSPISGHTSVYWYQQALGLGLQFLLWYDEGEERNRGNFPPRFSGRQFPNYSSELNVNALELEDSALYLCASSTSGRTGELFFGEGSRLTVL.